Each of the 3 T cell receptor beta chains below was sequenced from the same sample in a study of CD4 T cells in relation to SARS-CoV-2 and coronaviruses (dated by TCRdb to the early 2020s). Receptor libraries were prepared by the immunoSEQ multiplex PCR assay. Entries here come from immuneACCESS through TCRdb and include only in-frame sequences with V and J called. Some clones fail to appear in such tables; in the studies checked, an unresolved V gene covers under half of the shortfall, and the cause of the remainder is unknown. The sample includes around 65,000 clones, with 80% to 90% observed a single time. The ten biggest clones cover 1.5% to 2% of the sample. CD4+ T cells from unexposed donors were collected before the COVID-19 pandemic (2011-2018). Sequencing used memory CD4+ T cells from PBMCs. The sample's cell subset or site label, in plain terms: memory (non-naive) CD4+ T cells. All receptors derive from a human donor in good health.

V is TRBV18 and J is TRBJ1-2; D might be TRBD1 (6 bases). This CDR3 comprises 13 residues. CDR1 is KGHSH and CDR2 is LQKENI in the germline V gene. V lost 4 bases, J lost 7 bases, and 13 bases lay in between. The CDR3 reads CASSQDRRGGYTF. CDR3 nucleotide sequence: TGTGCCAGCTCACAAGACAGGAGGGGTGGCTACACCTTC.

V is TRBV19 and J is TRBJ2-1; D tentatively reads TRBD1 or TRBD2 (6 bases each). The V and J ends lost 5 bases and 6 bases respectively, with 23 bases between them. The CDR3 has 17 amino acids. Germline values: CDR1 LNHDA, CDR2 SQIVND (reference sequence). CDR3 loop: CASSSKGGTISVNEQFF. CDR3 DNA: TGTGCCAGTAGTTCCAAAGGCGGGACAATATCGGTCAATGAGCAGTTCTTC.

V usage is TRBV9 and J usage is TRBJ2-7; possibly TRBD1 for D (6 bases). Trimming pared 7 bases from V and 3 bases from J, leaving 11 bases between. Germline assignment: CDR1 SGDLS and CDR2 YYNGEE. The CDR3 has 12 amino acids. In nucleotides, the CDR3 is TGTGCCAGCTACGGACAGCACTACGAGCAGTACTTC. Residues: CASYGQHYEQYF.